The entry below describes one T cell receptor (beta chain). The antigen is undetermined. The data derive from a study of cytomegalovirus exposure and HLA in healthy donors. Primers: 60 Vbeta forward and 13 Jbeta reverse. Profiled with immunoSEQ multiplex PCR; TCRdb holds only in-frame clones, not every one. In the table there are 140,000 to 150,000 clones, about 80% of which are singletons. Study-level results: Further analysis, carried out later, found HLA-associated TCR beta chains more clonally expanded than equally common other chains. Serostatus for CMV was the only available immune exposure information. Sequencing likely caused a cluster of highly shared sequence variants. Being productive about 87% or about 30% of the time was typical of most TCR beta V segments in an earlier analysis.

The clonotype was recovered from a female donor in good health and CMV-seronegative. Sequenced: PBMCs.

CDR3 region: CASNRALGNTEAFF. Written as DNA, the CDR3 is TGTGCCAGCAACAGGGCGTTGGGGAACACTGAAGCTTTCTTT. V is TRBV2 and J is TRBJ1-1; the D gene is possibly TRBD1 (6 bases). CDR1 is SNHLY and CDR2 is FYNNEI in the germline V gene. V gave up 7 bases and J gave up 1 base, with 13 bases separating them. This CDR3 comprises 14 residues.